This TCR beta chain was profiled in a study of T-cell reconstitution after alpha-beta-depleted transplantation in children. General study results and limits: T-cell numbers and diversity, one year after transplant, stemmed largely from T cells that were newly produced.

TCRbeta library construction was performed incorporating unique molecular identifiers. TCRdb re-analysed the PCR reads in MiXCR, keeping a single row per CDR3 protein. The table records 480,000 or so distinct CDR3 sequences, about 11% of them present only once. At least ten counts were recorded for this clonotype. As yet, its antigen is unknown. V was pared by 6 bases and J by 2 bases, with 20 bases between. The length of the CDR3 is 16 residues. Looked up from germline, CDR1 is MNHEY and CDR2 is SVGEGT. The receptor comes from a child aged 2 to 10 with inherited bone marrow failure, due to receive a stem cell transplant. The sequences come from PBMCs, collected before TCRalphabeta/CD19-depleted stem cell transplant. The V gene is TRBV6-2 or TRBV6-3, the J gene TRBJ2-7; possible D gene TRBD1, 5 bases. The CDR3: CASSGLSMTDTYEQYF. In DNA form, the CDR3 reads TGTGCCAGCAGCGGTCTCTCGATGACAGACACCTACGAGCAGTACTTC.